The clone carrying this TCR beta chain was seen only a few times. The antigen is undetermined. The data originate from a study of response to subunit inactivated influenza vaccine. TCRdb independently ran MiXCR on the RT-PCR reads; one entry per CDR3 protein. The sample has roughly 700,000 distinct CDR3 sequences, over 11% seen once; the top ten hold around 6.5%. Broader study findings: Few additional T cells are recruited per seasonal influenza vaccination, authors suggested.

This receptor was taken from a man aged 50 to 60 who received an inactivated influenza vaccine. The sequenced sample was PBMCs from blood, obtained about 14 days before vaccination.

The CDR3 DNA is TGCAGTGCTAGAAAAGGGTGGGAGAATGAAAAACTGTTTTTT. Translation: CSARKGWENEKLFF. This rearrangement joins TRBV20-1 to TRBJ1-4, with D unresolved. Germline V CDR1 and CDR2: DFQATT, SNEGSKA (reference sequence). The CDR3 is 14 amino acids. Trimming pared 2 bases from V and 5 bases from J, leaving 12 bases between.